This T cell receptor (beta chain) was obtained from a study of blood T cells in healthy people across ages. Individuals who donated were healthy Caucasians from Russia aged roughly 6 to 95. For every donor, a draw yielded roughly 9.3 milliliters of peripheral blood. Regarding this clonotype: Its antigen is not identified.

Primers used in a second PCR of about 6 to 11 cycles were a sample-barcoded 5' primer and a J-beta primer mix. TCRdb re-analysed the 5' RACE reads in MiXCR, keeping a single row per CDR3 protein. The sample has about 1.5 million distinct CDR3 sequences; approximately 42% are singletons. Study-wide results and caveats: Per million T cells, TCR beta diversity dropped about linearly as age rose. There was no known CMV status for donors, so expanded clonotype changes were possibly confounded.

Germline V CDR1 and CDR2: GTSNPN, SVGIG (reference sequence). Trimming shortened V by 1 base and J by 0 bases, and 10 bases separated the two germline ends. The CDR3 is made up of 14 amino acids. The chain links TRBV30 to TRBJ2-7, with a possible D match to TRBD2 (5 bases). The sequenced sample was blood. The TCR sequence derives from a woman aged 18-29 years in good health. CDR3 nucleotide sequence: TGTGCCTGGAGTGAGGACTCACCCTCCTACGAGCAGTACTTC. Protein: CAWSEDSPSYEQYF.